One TCR beta chain is described in this entry. Antigen: not known. The length of the CDR3 is 13 residues. The germline V and J ends were trimmed by 5 bases and 4 bases, with 11 bases remaining between them. These data originate in a study of T cell responses to AZD1222 COVID-19 vaccine. About the research overall: It was second doses at about 4 or about 12 weeks that were pooled. Study-level findings and limits: Close to half of all spike-specific TCRs reportedly target regions of the variants that are unmutated. The study identified only five or six AZD1222 recipients as seropositive at baseline. The study sampled repertoires only after the peak T cell response.

Data came from immunoSEQ multiplex PCR; TCRdb stores just in-frame clones and leaves some out. This repertoire shows some 150,000 clones, approximately 88% found once; its top ten account for around 2.2%. The receptor was derived from an adult in good health. The gene calls are TRBV12-3 or TRBV12-4 and TRBJ1-2; perhaps TRBD1 as D (5 bases). The specimen comprised peripheral blood, sampled on day 0 of AZD1222 vaccination. CDR3 region: CASSPLGGYGYTF. The CDR3 nucleotides are TGTGCCAGCAGTCCCCTGGGGGGCTATGGCTACACCTTC.